Presented here are 4 T cell receptor beta chains from one specimen sequenced in a study of blood T cell repertoires in COVID-19. Some clones are missing from TCRdb's copy, which holds only in-frame ones; the method was immunoSEQ multiplex PCR. The repertoire includes approximately 320,000 clones, about nine tenths of them detected once, and roughly 2.5% sits in the top ten. The sample was PBMCs or T cells enriched from blood (not recorded which). The origin of the receptors is a man in his sixties who had recovered from COVID-19.

The J gene is TRBJ2-2, the V gene TRBV7-9; D call uncertain. Germline assignment: CDR1 SEHNR and CDR2 FQNEAQ (reference sequence). The germline V and J ends were trimmed by 0 bases and 6 bases, with 14 bases remaining between them. CDR3 size: 16 residues. CDR3 protein: CASSLAWQEKPGELFF. Here the CDR3 DNA reads TGTGCCAGCAGCTTAGCGTGGCAGGAAAAGCCCGGGGAGCTGTTTTTT.

The rearrangement links TRBV10-2 to TRBJ2-1; TRBD2 agrees at 10 bases. The CDR3 totals 15 residues. CDR1 is WSHSY, CDR2 SAAADI, per germline. The ends lost 3 bases at V and 9 bases at J; junction bases unmatched: 8. The CDR3 coding sequence is TGCGCCAGCAGTGAATTAGCGGGGGGTATCTCTGAGCAGTTCTTC. Translation gives CASSELAGGISEQFF.

In its sample, this clone was seen once. J is TRBJ2-5 and V is TRBV30, with D hard to call. There are 10 residues in the CDR3. Germline CDR1 is GTSNPN and CDR2 is SVGIG (reference sequence). Trimming shortened V by 2 bases and J by 5 bases, and 3 bases separated the two germline ends. The CDR3: CAWSLETQYF. CDR3 nucleotide sequence: TGTGCCTGGAGTCTTGAGACCCAGTACTTC.

The chain links TRBV5-1 to TRBJ2-5; maybe TRBD1 (6 bases). V shed 0 bases and J shed 2 bases, with 11 bases lying between them. This CDR3 is 15 amino acids long. Germline CDR1 is SGHRS and CDR2 is YFSETQ. CDR3 loop: CASSLAGQSQETQYF. CDR3 sequence (DNA): TGCGCCAGCAGCTTGGCGGGACAATCTCAAGAGACCCAGTACTTC.